These T cell receptor beta chains were read from a single sample in a study of blood T cell repertoires in COVID-19. The method was immunoSEQ multiplex PCR; TCRdb's version includes in-frame clones alone and lacks a portion of them. This sample has under 40,000 clones; 70% to 90% occur once, and the top ten carry roughly 30%. The sample was peripheral blood. The receptors here all came from a man aged 65 to 85 with active COVID-19. Both conserved end residues are part of each CDR3. The order of the fields is D gene, V gene, J gene, clone size, CDR3 DNA, CDR3 protein. D genes are given only for firm matches. Not all rows give a size; the values are once, few, many and, for expanded clones, a class.

>.|TRBV4-2|TRBJ1-6|few
TGTGCCAGCAGCCCTCGGGGGGGGGCGGATTCACCCCTCCACTTT
CASSPRGGADSPLHF
>TRBD2|TRBV19|TRBJ2-1|.
TGTGCCAGTAGTGTACGGGACAGGAGGGGACTAGCGGGAGGAAAAAATGAGCAGTTCTTC
CASSVRDRRGLAGGKNEQFF
>.|TRBV10-3|TRBJ2-5|.
TGTGCCATCAGCACACAGGGCCCCCAAGAGACCCAGTACTTC
CAISTQGPQETQYF
>.|TRBV20-1|TRBJ2-7|.
TGCAGTGCTAGGAGGCTGCACGAGCAGTACTTC
CSARRLHEQYF
>TRBD1|TRBV7-2|TRBJ2-5|.
TGTGCCAGCAGCTTTTCCCGGACAGGGGAAACGACCCAGTACTTC
CASSFSRTGETTQYF
>.|TRBV5-1|TRBJ1-1|.
TGCGCCAGCAGTCCATTATCAGGGGATACTGAAGCTTTCTTT
CASSPLSGDTEAFF
>TRBD1|TRBV5-6|TRBJ1-6|.
TGTGCCAGCAGCCCAATCACTGACAGGGGAAGAAATTCACCCCTCCACTTT
CASSPITDRGRNSPLHF
>TRBD1|TRBV27|TRBJ1-2|.
TGTGCCAGCAGTTTAGCCGAGGGACAGGGGGCGTTTTTTGGTGGCTACACCTTC
CASSLAEGQGAFFGGYTF
>TRBD1|TRBV7-3|TRBJ2-3|.
TGTGCCAGCAGCTGGGACAGTCGCCCAGATACGCAGTATTTT
CASSWDSRPDTQYF
>.|TRBV5-1|TRBJ1-2|.
TGCGCCAGCAGCACGGACAGCCGACACCCTAACTATGGCTACACCTTC
CASSTDSRHPNYGYTF
>TRBD1|TRBV6-5|TRBJ2-7|.
TGTGCCAGCAGGGGACAGGGTTACTACGAGCAGTACTTC
CASRGQGYYEQYF
>TRBD2|TRBV5-5|TRBJ2-7|.
TGTGCCAGCAGTATCGGGACGGGGGGACCGAGGCCCTACGAGCAGTACTTC
CASSIGTGGPRPYEQYF
>.|TRBV18|TRBJ2-5|once
TGTGCCAGCTCACCCTCCGAGGGGGTACAAGAGACCCAGTACTTC
CASSPSEGVQETQYF
>.|TRBV19|TRBJ2-1|.
TGTGCCAGTAGCCCGGACTTGTACAATGAGCAGTTCTTC
CASSPDLYNEQFF
>.|TRBV27|TRBJ1-2|once
TGTGCCAGCAGTGCTCACTCTAACTATGGCTACACCTTC
CASSAHSNYGYTF
>TRBD1|TRBV2|TRBJ2-7|.
TGTGCCAGCAGTTATCAGGGGGCCGAGCAGTACTTC
CASSYQGAEQYF
>.|TRBV27|TRBJ2-7|.
TGTGCCAGCAGTTTCGGGTCAGCTTACGAGCAGTACTTC
CASSFGSAYEQYF
>TRBD2|TRBV7-9|TRBJ2-1|.
TGTGCCAGCAGCCCTCCGGGACTAGCGGTCTCCTACAATGAGCAGTTCTTC
CASSPPGLAVSYNEQFF
>.|TRBV18|TRBJ1-5|.
TGTGCCAGCTCACCTACTGCAGGGGCGAGTAGCAATCAGCCCCAGCATTTT
CASSPTAGASSNQPQHF
>.|TRBV19|TRBJ2-2|.
TGTGCCAGTAGTTATGGGCAGGGAAACACCGGGGAGCTGTTTTTT
CASSYGQGNTGELFF
>.|TRBV2|TRBJ2-5|.
TGTGCCATCCCACAGGAGGGGAAAGAGACCCAGTACTTC
CAIPQEGKETQYF
>.|TRBV11-2|TRBJ2-2|.
TGTGCCAGCAGCCCGGGTCTGAACACCGGGGAGCTGTTTTTT
CASSPGLNTGELFF
>TRBD1|TRBV28|TRBJ1-6|.
TGTGCCAGCAGCACTTTCCCCCGGACAGGCGATTCACCCCTCCACTTT
CASSTFPRTGDSPLHF
>TRBD1|TRBV28|TRBJ2-7|.
TGTGCCAGCAGACCAGGGACAGGCCCGTTCGGGGAGCAGTACTTC
CASRPGTGPFGEQYF